The 6 T cell receptor beta chains reported below all come from one sample, sequenced in a study of early T cells in non-severe SARS-CoV-2 infection. TCRdb used MiXCR to reprocess the 5' RACE reads, holding one entry per CDR3 protein. The sample comprises 25,000 to 35,000 distinct CDR3 sequences, about 5.7% of which are singletons, and more than 4.5% rests with the top ten. The sample was whole blood. These receptor sequences come from an adult who was a healthcare worker with PCR-confirmed SARS-CoV-2 infection or an uninfected control (not recorded which).

There are a few counts of this clonotype. The chain couples TRBV24-1 to TRBJ2-5; D remains ambiguous. Germline V gives CDR1 KGHDR, CDR2 SFDVKD. The CDR3 has 12 residues. V dropped 3 bases and J dropped 1 base, with 2 bases sitting between them. The CDR3 is CATSDSQETQYF. CDR3 bases: TGTGCCACCAGTGATAGCCAAGAGACCCAGTACTTC.

This clonotype was seen at least ten times. This chain links TRBV2 with TRBJ2-1; 12 bases agree with TRBD2. Germline V gene sequence: CDR1 SNHLY, CDR2 FYNNEI. CDR3 size: 14 residues. The V gene end was trimmed by 3 bases and the J gene end by 16 bases; junction bases not matched to a gene: 10. The CDR3 region is CASSEVLAGGLPFF. The DNA of the CDR3 is TGTGCCAGCAGTGAGGTCCTAGCGGGGGGGTTACCTTTCTTC.

This clonotype is classed as medium-sized. This sequence joins TRBV12-3 or TRBV12-4 and TRBJ2-1; D gene unclear. The CDR3 runs to 14 residues. V shed 8 bases and J shed 4 bases, with 15 bases lying between them. The CDR3 protein is CASHMRRPYNEQFF. In DNA, the CDR3 is TGTGCCAGCCATATGCGGCGGCCATACAATGAGCAGTTCTTC.

This clonotype occurred many times. This rearrangement joins TRBV7-9 to TRBJ1-4; tentative D call: TRBD1 (6 bases). Germline CDR1 SEHNR, CDR2 FQNEAQ (reference sequence). V lost 1 base and J lost 5, with 14 bases in between. The CDR3 totals 16 residues. The CDR3 nucleotides are TGTGCCAGCAGCTTAGGTAGCGGGACATTGAATGAAAAACTGTTTTTT. Residues: CASSLGSGTLNEKLFF.

This clonotype was found many times. The chain carries TRBV7-6 and TRBJ2-3, with a possible D match to TRBD1 (6 bases). V lost 5 bases and J 9 bases, leaving 12 bases between the germline ends. Germline V gives CDR1 SGHVS, CDR2 FNYEAQ. CDR3 size: 12 residues. The CDR3 loop is CASSNRQETQYF. CDR3 bases: TGTGCCAGCAGCAACAGACAGGAAACGCAGTATTTT.

This chain connects TRBV6-2 or TRBV6-3 to TRBJ2-5, with TRBD2 as a possible D gene (6 bases). This CDR3 has 14 residues. The V end lost 3 bases, the J end lost 2 bases, and 10 bases lay between the germline ends. Germline V gene lookup returns CDR1 MNHEY and CDR2 SVGEGT. As DNA, the CDR3 is TGTGCCAGCAGTTATTGGCGGGAACAAGAGACCCAGTACTTC. This translates into CASSYWREQETQYF.